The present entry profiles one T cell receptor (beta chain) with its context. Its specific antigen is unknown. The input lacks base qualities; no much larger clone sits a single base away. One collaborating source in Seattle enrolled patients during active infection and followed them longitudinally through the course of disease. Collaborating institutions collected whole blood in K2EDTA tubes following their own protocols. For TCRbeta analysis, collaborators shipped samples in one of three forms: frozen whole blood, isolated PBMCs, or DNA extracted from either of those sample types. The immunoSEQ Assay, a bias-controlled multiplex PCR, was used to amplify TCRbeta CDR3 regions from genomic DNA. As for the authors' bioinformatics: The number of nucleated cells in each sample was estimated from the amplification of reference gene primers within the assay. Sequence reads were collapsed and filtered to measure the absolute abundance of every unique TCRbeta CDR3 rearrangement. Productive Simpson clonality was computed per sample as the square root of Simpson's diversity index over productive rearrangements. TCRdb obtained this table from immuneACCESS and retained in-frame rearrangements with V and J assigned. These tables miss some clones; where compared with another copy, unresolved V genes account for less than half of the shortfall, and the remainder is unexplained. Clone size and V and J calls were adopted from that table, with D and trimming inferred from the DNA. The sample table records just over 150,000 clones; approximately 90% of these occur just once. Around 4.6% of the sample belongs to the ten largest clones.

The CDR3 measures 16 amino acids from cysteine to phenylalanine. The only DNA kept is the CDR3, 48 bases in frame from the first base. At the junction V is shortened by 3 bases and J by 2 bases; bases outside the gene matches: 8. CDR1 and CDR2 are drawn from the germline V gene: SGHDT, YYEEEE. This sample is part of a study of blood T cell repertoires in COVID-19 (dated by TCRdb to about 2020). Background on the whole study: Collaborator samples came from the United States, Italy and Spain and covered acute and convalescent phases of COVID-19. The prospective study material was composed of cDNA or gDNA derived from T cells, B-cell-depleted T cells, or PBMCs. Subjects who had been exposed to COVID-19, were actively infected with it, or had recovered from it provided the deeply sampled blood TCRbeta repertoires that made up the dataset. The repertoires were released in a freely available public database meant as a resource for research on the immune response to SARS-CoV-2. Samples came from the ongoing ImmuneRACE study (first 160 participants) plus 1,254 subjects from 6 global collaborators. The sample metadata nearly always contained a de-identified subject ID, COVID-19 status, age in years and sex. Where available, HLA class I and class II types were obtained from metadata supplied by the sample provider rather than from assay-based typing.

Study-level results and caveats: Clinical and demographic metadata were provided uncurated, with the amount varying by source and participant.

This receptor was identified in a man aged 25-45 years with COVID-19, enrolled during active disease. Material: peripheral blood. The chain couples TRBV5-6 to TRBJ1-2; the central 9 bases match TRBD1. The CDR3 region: CASSSLGDRVNYGYTF. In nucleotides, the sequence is TGTGCCAGCAGCTCTTTGGGGGACAGGGTCAACTATGGCTACACCTTC.